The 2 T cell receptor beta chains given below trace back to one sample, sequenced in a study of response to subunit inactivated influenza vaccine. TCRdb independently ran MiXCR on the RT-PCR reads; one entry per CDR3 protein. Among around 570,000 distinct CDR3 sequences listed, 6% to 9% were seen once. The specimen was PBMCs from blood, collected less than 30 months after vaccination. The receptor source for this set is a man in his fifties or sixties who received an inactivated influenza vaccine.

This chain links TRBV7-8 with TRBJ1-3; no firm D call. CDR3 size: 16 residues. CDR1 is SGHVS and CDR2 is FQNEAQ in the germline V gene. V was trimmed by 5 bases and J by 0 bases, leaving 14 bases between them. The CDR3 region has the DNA TGTGCCAGCAGCCCCGGCAGTTCCTTCTCTGGAAACACCATATATTTT. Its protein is CASSPGSSFSGNTIYF. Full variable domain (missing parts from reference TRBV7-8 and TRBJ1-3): GAGVSQSPRYKVAKRGQDVALRCDPISGHVSLFWYQQALGQGPEFLTYFQNEAQLDKSGLPSDRFFAERPEGSVSTLKIQRTQQEDSAVYLCASSPGSSFSGNTIYFGEGSWLTVV.

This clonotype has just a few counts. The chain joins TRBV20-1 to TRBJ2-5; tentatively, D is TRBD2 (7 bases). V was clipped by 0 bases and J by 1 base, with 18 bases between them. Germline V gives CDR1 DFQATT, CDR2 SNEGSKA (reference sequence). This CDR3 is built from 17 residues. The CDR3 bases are TGCAGTGCTAGAGATCCGTCGGGGGGCAGGCGCCAAGAGACCCAGTACTTC. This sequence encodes CSARDPSGGRRQETQYF.